The 11 T cell receptor beta chains presented below share a single source sample, sequenced in a study of T cell responses to AZD1222 COVID-19 vaccine. Libraries were prepared by immunoSEQ multiplex PCR; TCRdb keeps only in-frame clonotypes and omits some of them. The sample includes about 110,000 clones, 86% of them seen just once. Sequences were derived from peripheral blood, sampled on day 0 of AZD1222 vaccination. The receptor source for this set is an adult in good health.

The chain employs TRBV18 and TRBJ2-5; D might be TRBD2 (6 bases). This CDR3 is 14 amino acids long. V was clipped by 5 bases and J by 5 bases, with 15 bases between them. CDR1 and CDR2 from the germline V gene are KGHSH and LQKENI. The CDR3 spells CASSSGSGDETQYF. Here the CDR3 DNA reads TGTGCCAGCTCATCTGGATCGGGGGACGAGACCCAGTACTTC. The whole variable domain, remainder taken from reference TRBV18 and TRBJ2-5, is NAGVMQNPRHLVRRRGQEARLRCSPMKGHSHVYWYRQLPEEGLKFMVYLQKENIIDESGMPKERFSAEFPKEGPSILRIQQVVRGDSAAYFCASSSGSGDETQYFGPGTRLLVL.

The chain combines TRBV7-2 with TRBJ1-3; 7 nucleotides line up with TRBD1. V lost 5 bases to trimming and J lost 2 bases; unmatched junction nucleotides: 6. Germline CDR1 SGHTA, CDR2 FQGNSA. The CDR3 sequence is 15 residues long. Here the CDR3 reads CASSPFGTAGNTIYF. DNA of the CDR3: TGTGCCAGCAGCCCCTTCGGGACAGCTGGAAACACCATATATTTT.

This chain links TRBV11-1 with TRBJ2-2; D call uncertain. The CDR3 sequence is 12 residues long. The V end lost 4 bases, the J end lost 7 bases, and 7 bases lay between the germline ends. Per germline, CDR1 SGHAT and CDR2 FQDESV (reference sequence). This CDR3 is CASSSDVGELFF. CDR3 coding DNA: TGTGCCAGCAGCTCGGACGTCGGGGAGCTGTTTTTT.

J is TRBJ2-7 and V is TRBV3-1 (or the pseudogene TRBV3-2); 11 nucleotides align to TRBD2. Germline V lookup: CDR1 LGHDT, CDR2 YNNKEL (reference sequence). This CDR3 has 15 residues. V lost 4 bases and J lost 6; bases outside the gene matches: 8. CDR3 region: CASSPSSSGGSEQYF. The CDR3 nucleotides read TGTGCCAGCAGCCCGAGCTCTAGCGGGGGGAGCGAGCAGTACTTC.

This clone appeared a single time. The chain combines TRBV5-1 with TRBJ1-2, with D tentatively TRBD1 (5 bases). CDR1 is SGHRS and CDR2 is YFSETQ in the germline V gene. The CDR3 is 15 residues long. The V end lost 4 bases, the J end lost 2 bases, and 15 bases lay between the germline ends. DNA of the CDR3: TGCGCCAGCAGCCCTTCGACAGAACGCAACTATGGCTACACCTTC. Translation gives CASSPSTERNYGYTF.

J is TRBJ1-4 and V is TRBV7-8, with a weak D call TRBD1 (5 bases). The V end lost 3 bases, the J end lost 7 bases, and 15 bases lay between the germline ends. There are 15 residues in the CDR3. From germline, CDR1 is SGHVS and CDR2 FQNEAQ. The CDR3 loop is CASSFSGARGEKLFF. In DNA, the CDR3 is TGTGCCAGCAGCTTCTCCGGGGCTAGGGGTGAAAAACTGTTTTTT.

This sequence joins TRBV4-3 and TRBJ1-2; possible D gene TRBD1, 5 bases. Per germline, CDR1 LGHNA and CDR2 YSLEER. This CDR3 has 14 residues. Trimming shortened V by 0 bases and J by 4 bases, and 9 bases separated the two germline ends. CDR3 protein: CASSQDRGGYGYTF. In DNA form, the CDR3 reads TGCGCCAGCAGCCAAGATCGGGGGGGCTATGGCTACACCTTC.

The rearrangement uses TRBV27 and TRBJ1-2; 9 bases agree with TRBD1. CDR3 length equals 13 residues. The germline CDR1 and CDR2 sequences are MNHEY and SMNVEV (reference sequence). V trimming: 5 bases; J trimming: 7 bases; junction bases outside the gene matches: 5. The CDR3 is CASSPGQGLGYTF. In DNA, the CDR3 is TGTGCCAGCAGTCCCGGACAGGGGCTTGGCTACACCTTC.

This clone was seen a few times. The CDR3 sequence is CASSSMDSSYEQYF. DNA for the CDR3: TGTGCCAGCAGTTCAATGGACAGCTCCTACGAGCAGTACTTC. The rearrangement uses TRBV28 and TRBJ2-7; weak D call: TRBD1 (6 bases). The V gene lost 4 bases and the J gene lost 0 bases, with 10 bases spanning the gap. The CDR3 is made up of 14 amino acids. Germline V gives CDR1 MDHEN, CDR2 SYDVKM.

The chain couples TRBV11-2 to TRBJ2-7; D ambiguous. The ends were cut back, 4 bases at V and 0 bases at J, with 7 bases in the middle. This CDR3 spans 13 amino acids. CDR1 and CDR2 from the germline V gene are SGHAT and FQNNGV. In DNA form, the CDR3 reads TGTGCCAGCAGCTCCCGCCGCTCCTACGAGCAGTACTTC. Translation gives CASSSRRSYEQYF.

The CDR3: CASSQQSEYGGYTF. CDR3 nucleotides: TGTGCCAGCTCACAACAGAGCGAATACGGGGGCTACACCTTC. The gene calls are TRBV18 and TRBJ1-2; D not resolved. The V end lost 4 bases, the J end lost 8 bases, and 17 bases lay between the germline ends. Germline lookup yields CDR1 KGHSH and CDR2 LQKENI. This CDR3 has 14 residues.